These 20 T cell receptor beta chains share one sample of origin, sequenced in a study of response to subunit inactivated influenza vaccine. TCRdb fed the RT-PCR reads into MiXCR, producing one record per CDR3 protein. There are roughly 500,000 distinct CDR3 sequences in the sample; 20% to 25% occur only once, and 2.8% lies in the top ten. The data also belong to a second study, concerning T cells expressing NK-cell markers. That study reports: Libraries used 5'RACE template switching adding universal primer site and UMIs.

The material was CD4+ T cells sorted from PBMCs, obtained 12 days after vaccination. Receptors were obtained from a man aged 50-59 years who received an inactivated influenza vaccine.

The chain recombines TRBV25-1 with TRBJ2-5; tentatively, D is TRBD1 (6 bases). The CDR3 is 13 residues long. V was pared by 6 bases and J by 1 base, with 9 bases between. Germline lookup yields CDR1 MGHDK and CDR2 SYGVNS. CDR3 bases: TGTGCCAGCAGGACAGGCCTCCAAGAGACCCAGTACTTC. It yields the protein CASRTGLQETQYF.

J is TRBJ2-1 and V is TRBV4-2, with D perhaps TRBD2 (6 bases). Trimming cost V 1 base and J 5 bases, with 15 bases left between them. CDR3 length: 16 amino acids. Germline CDR1 is LGHNA and CDR2 is YNFKEQ. The CDR3 region is CASSQADGTLNNEQFF. In DNA, the CDR3 is TGTGCCAGCAGCCAAGCTGATGGGACTTTAAACAATGAGCAGTTCTTC.

This clonotype occurred a few times. This rearrangement joins TRBV29-1 to TRBJ2-7; 7 bases line up with TRBD2. J lost 3 bases, V lost 4 bases, and 6 bases had no gene match. The length of the CDR3 is 13 residues. Germline V gives CDR1 SQVTM, CDR2 ANQGSEA. The CDR3 reads CSVGRGRHYEQYF. The CDR3 coding sequence is TGCAGCGTTGGGCGCGGGAGACACTACGAGCAGTACTTC.

This clonotype was seen many times. The rearrangement uses TRBV24-1 and TRBJ1-4; a weak D match, TRBD1 (5 bases). Per germline, CDR1 KGHDR and CDR2 SFDVKD. CDR3 length: 14 residues. The germline V and J ends were trimmed by 2 bases and 4 bases, with 7 bases remaining between them. The CDR3 DNA reads as TGTGCCACCAGTGATTCGACAGTTAATGAAAAACTGTTTTTT. It translates to CATSDSTVNEKLFF.

J is TRBJ2-3 and V is TRBV29-1, with unresolved D. This CDR3 is built from 16 residues. Per the germline V gene, CDR1 is SQVTM and CDR2 is ANQGSEA. V was cut by 3 bases and J by 0 bases, with 16 bases left in between. For the CDR3, the DNA is TGCAGCGTTGAGAGACACCGTTCTCCTAGCACAGATACGCAGTATTTT. The encoded protein is CSVERHRSPSTDTQYF.

In its sample, this clonotype was seen a few times. V usage is TRBV5-1 and J usage is TRBJ2-5; no clear D. The V and J ends lost 4 bases and 5 bases respectively, with 15 bases between them. The CDR3 runs to 14 residues. Germline CDR1 and CDR2: SGHRS and YFSETQ. CDR3 DNA sequence: TGCGCCAGCAGCCCGGAACCTCAAGCGGAGACCCAGTACTTC. Translated: CASSPEPQAETQYF.

This clonotype was observed a few times. V and J are TRBV6-5 and TRBJ1-1; D possibly corresponds to TRBD1 (5 bases). Deletions cut 0 bases from V and 6 bases from J, with 17 bases between. The germline CDR1 and CDR2 sequences are MNHEY and SVGAGI. This CDR3 spans 16 amino acids. The DNA of the CDR3 is TGTGCCAGCAGTTACTCCGGGGCAGGGAGGAGTTCTGAAGCTTTCTTT. It is translated as CASSYSGAGRSSEAFF.

In its sample, this clonotype was seen many times. The chain joins TRBV5-4 to TRBJ2-7; perhaps TRBD2 as D (5 bases). From germline, CDR1 is SGHNT and CDR2 YYREEE (reference sequence). Trimming removed 5 bases from V and 2 bases from J, with 11 bases in between. The CDR3 totals 13 residues. In DNA, the CDR3 is TGTGCCAGCAGTCGGACTCTCGCCTACGAGCAGTACTTC. Its protein is CASSRTLAYEQYF. The variable domain in full, with the rest retrieved from reference TRBV5-4 and TRBJ2-7, is ETGVTQSPTHLIKTRGQQVTLRCSSQSGHNTVSWYQQALGQGPQFIFQYYREEENGRGNFPPRFSGLQFPNYSSELNVNALELDDSALYLCASSRTLAYEQYFGPGTRLTVT.

This clonotype was counted between two and nine times. The chain links TRBV2 to TRBJ2-5; 11 bases are a match to TRBD2. The CDR3 extends over 17 amino acids. J lost 1 base, V lost 6 bases, and 10 bases had no gene match. Germline CDR1 reads SNHLY; CDR2 reads FYNNEI. CDR3 residues: CASRGGGTSGRQETQYF. The CDR3 coding sequence is TGTGCCAGCAGGGGAGGCGGGACTAGCGGACGCCAAGAGACCCAGTACTTC.

The V and J genes are TRBV9 and TRBJ2-1; 7 bases match TRBD1. The germline V gene encodes CDR1 SGDLS and CDR2 YYNGEE. The CDR3 runs 13 residues. The V and J ends lost 3 bases and 9 bases, in that order; junction bases with no gene match: 6. The CDR3 reads CASSARQGGEQFF. The CDR3 DNA is TGTGCCAGCAGCGCCCGACAGGGCGGTGAGCAGTTCTTC.

This clonotype was picked up a small number of times. V gene TRBV4-2 combines with J gene TRBJ2-3; perhaps D is TRBD1 or TRBD2 (5 bases each). Per the germline V gene, CDR1 is LGHNA and CDR2 is YNFKEQ. CDR3 length: 15 amino acids. Trimming cost V 6 bases and J 3 bases, with 16 bases left between them. The CDR3 spells CASREQVTGTDTQYF. The CDR3 DNA reads as TGTGCCAGCAGGGAACAGGTCACGGGGACAGATACGCAGTATTTT.

Only a few counts were recorded for this clonotype. The chain employs TRBV12-3 or TRBV12-4 and TRBJ2-2, with 13 bases fitting TRBD2. This CDR3 has 17 residues. V shed 1 base and J 8 bases; nucleotides not matched to a gene: 7. The CDR3 nucleotides read TGTGCCAGCAGTTTAGGGACTAGCGGGGGCCCAGGTGGGGAGCTGTTTTTT. The encoded protein is CASSLGTSGGPGGELFF.

This clonotype occurred a few times. No conserved phenylalanine or tryptophan ends this CDR3, so it is likely a read error. The CDR3 sequence: CASSPSGASGSYNEQFL. CDR3 bases: TGCGCCAGCAGCCCTAGTGGGGCTAGCGGAAGCTACAATGAGCAGTTCCTC. This chain links TRBV5-1 with TRBJ2-1, with 7 bases identical to TRBD2. The CDR3 covers 17 residues. V trimming: 4 bases; J trimming: 3 bases; junction bases outside the gene matches: 13. In germline, CDR1 is SGHRS, CDR2 YFSETQ.

This clonotype has just a few counts. CDR3 coding DNA: TGTGCCAGCAGCGATCCGGGCCCTGGAAGCTACACCTTC. It specifies CASSDPGPGSYTF. The J gene is TRBJ1-2, the V gene TRBV9, with D uncertain. The CDR3 consists of 13 residues. Looked up from germline, CDR1 is SGDLS and CDR2 is YYNGEE. Trimming took off 3 bases at V and 9 bases at J, with 15 bases between the two ends. Complete variable domain (other parts from reference TRBV9 and TRBJ1-2): DSGVTQTPKHLITATGQRVTLRCSPRSGDLSVYWYQQSLDQGLQFLIQYYNGEERAKGNILERFSAQQFPDLHSELNLSSLELGDSALYFCASSDPGPGSYTFGSGTRLTVV.

The table lists this clonotype with a few counts. The rearrangement joins TRBV5-1 to TRBJ1-1, with TRBD1 as a possible D gene (5 bases). Trimming stripped 7 bases from V and 4 bases from J, with 17 bases between. There are 14 residues in the CDR3. CDR1 and CDR2 (germline): SGHRS, YFSETQ. The CDR3 coding sequence is TGCGCCAGCTCCCCTTACCCAGGGACCACTGAAGCTTTCTTT. Protein sequence: CASSPYPGTTEAFF.

Only a few counts were recorded for this clonotype. CDR3 DNA: TGTGCCAGCAGCTTAGTTAATTCGGGGGCCCACGAGCAGTACTTC. Its protein product is CASSLVNSGAHEQYF. The V call is TRBV7-9, the J call TRBJ2-7, with D tentatively TRBD1 or TRBD2 (6 bases each). Trimming shortened V by 1 base and J by 5 bases, and 15 bases separated the two germline ends. The CDR3 has 15 amino acids. In germline, CDR1 is SEHNR, CDR2 FQNEAQ (reference sequence).

The CDR3 coding sequence is TGCAGTGCTAGCCGCCAGGGCCCGGAGACCCAGTACTTC. As protein: CSASRQGPETQYF. The chain carries TRBV20-1 and TRBJ2-5; weak D call: TRBD1 (5 bases). The V gene's germline CDR1 is DFQATT and CDR2 SNEGSKA (reference sequence). The CDR3 has 13 residues. Trimming took 3 bases from V and 5 from J, leaving 13 bases between them.

This chain links TRBV4-3 with TRBJ1-1; D is perhaps TRBD1 (5 bases). V lost 0 bases to trimming and J lost 10 bases, with 12 bases between them. The CDR3 loop spans 13 amino acids. Germline V gene lookup returns CDR1 LGHNA and CDR2 YSLEER. In DNA, the CDR3 is TGCGCCAGCAGCCAAGATAAGGGGACTATAGCTTTCTTT. The encoded protein is CASSQDKGTIAFF.

The rearrangement uses TRBV20-1 and TRBJ2-1; D remains ambiguous. Trimming pared 3 bases from V and 10 bases from J, leaving 10 bases between. This CDR3 has 11 amino acids. The germline CDR1 and CDR2 sequences are DFQATT and SNEGSKA (reference sequence). CDR3 protein: CSASLPGEQFF. The CDR3 DNA reads as TGCAGTGCTAGCCTCCCTGGGGAGCAGTTCTTC.

This clonotype has more than one count but fewer than ten. This chain links TRBV4-2 with TRBJ2-3; 8 nucleotides line up with TRBD1. This CDR3 is built from 16 residues. V was clipped by 1 base and J by 6 bases; unmatched bases: 9. Germline V lookup: CDR1 LGHNA, CDR2 YNFKEQ. The CDR3 loop is CASSQGDRGSSDTQYF. CDR3 in DNA: TGTGCCAGCAGCCAAGGAGACAGGGGTTCCTCGGATACGCAGTATTTT.